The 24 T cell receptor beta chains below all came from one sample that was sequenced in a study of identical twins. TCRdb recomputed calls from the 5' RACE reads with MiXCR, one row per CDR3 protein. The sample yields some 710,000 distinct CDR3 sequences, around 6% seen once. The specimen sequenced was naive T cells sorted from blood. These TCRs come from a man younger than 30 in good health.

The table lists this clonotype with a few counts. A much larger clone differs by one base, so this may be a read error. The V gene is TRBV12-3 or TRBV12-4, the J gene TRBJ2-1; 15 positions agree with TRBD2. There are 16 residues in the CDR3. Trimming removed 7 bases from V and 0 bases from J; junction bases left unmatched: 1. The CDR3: CASTGLAGGSYNEQFF. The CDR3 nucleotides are TGTGCCAGCACGGGACTAGCGGGAGGCTCCTACAATGAGCAGTTCTTC.

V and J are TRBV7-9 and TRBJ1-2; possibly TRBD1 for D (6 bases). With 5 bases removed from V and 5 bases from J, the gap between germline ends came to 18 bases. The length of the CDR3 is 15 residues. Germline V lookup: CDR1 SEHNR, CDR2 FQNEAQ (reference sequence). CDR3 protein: CASSGRTDSFYGYTF. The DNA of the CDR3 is TGTGCCAGCAGCGGACGTACGGACAGCTTTTATGGCTACACCTTC.

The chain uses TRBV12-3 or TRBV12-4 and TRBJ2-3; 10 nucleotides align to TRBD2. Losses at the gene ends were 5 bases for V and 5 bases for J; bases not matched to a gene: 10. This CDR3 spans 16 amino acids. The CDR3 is CASSRTSGVSVDTQYF. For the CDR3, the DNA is TGTGCCAGCAGTAGGACTAGCGGAGTCTCGGTAGATACGCAGTATTTT.

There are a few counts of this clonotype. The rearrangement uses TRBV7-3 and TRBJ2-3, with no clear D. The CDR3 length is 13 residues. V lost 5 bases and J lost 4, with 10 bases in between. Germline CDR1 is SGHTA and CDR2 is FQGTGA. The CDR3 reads CASSQLSPDTQYF. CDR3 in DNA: TGTGCCAGCAGCCAACTTAGCCCAGATACGCAGTATTTT.

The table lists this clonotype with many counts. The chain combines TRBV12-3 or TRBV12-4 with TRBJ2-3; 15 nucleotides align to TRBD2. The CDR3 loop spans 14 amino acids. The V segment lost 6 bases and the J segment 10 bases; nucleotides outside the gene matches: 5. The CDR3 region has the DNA TGTGCCAGCAGGGGACTAGCGGGAGGTGTGGCGCAGTATTTT. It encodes CASRGLAGGVAQYF.

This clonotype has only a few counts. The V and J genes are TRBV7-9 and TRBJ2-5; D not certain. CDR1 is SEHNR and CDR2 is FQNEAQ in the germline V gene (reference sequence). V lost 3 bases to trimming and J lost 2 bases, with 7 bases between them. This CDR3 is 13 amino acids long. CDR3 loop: CASSFEQQETQYF. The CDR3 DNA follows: TGTGCCAGCAGCTTTGAGCAGCAAGAGACCCAGTACTTC.

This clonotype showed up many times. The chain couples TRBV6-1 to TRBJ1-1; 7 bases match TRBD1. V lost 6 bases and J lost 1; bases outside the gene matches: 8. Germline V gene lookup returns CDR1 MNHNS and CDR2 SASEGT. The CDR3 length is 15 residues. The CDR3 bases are TGTGCCAGCAGGGGATGGACAGGCTCGAACACTGAAGCTTTCTTT. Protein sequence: CASRGWTGSNTEAFF.

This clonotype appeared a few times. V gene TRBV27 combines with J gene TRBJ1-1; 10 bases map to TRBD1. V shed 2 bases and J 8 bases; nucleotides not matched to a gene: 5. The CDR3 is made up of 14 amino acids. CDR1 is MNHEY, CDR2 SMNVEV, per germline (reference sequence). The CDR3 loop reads CASSLGDRGLEAFF. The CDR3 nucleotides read TGTGCCAGCAGTTTAGGGGACAGGGGCCTCGAAGCTTTCTTT.

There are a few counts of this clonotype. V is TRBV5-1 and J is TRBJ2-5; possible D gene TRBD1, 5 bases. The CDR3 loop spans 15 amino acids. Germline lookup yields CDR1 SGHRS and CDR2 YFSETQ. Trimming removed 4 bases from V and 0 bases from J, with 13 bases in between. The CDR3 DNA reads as TGCGCCAGCAGCGAGCTTGGACATTACCAAGAGACCCAGTACTTC. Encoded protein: CASSELGHYQETQYF.

The CDR3 spells CASSQDSPAGYTF. For the CDR3, the DNA is TGCGCCAGCAGCCAGGACAGTCCAGCCGGCTACACCTTC. The chain combines TRBV5-1 with TRBJ1-2, with D possibly TRBD1 on 6 matching bases. This CDR3 is built from 13 residues. Trimming pared 4 bases from V and 8 bases from J, leaving 15 bases between. Per the germline V gene, CDR1 is SGHRS and CDR2 is YFSETQ. Filled out from reference TRBV5-1 and TRBJ1-2, the complete variable domain reads KAGVTQTPRYLIKTRGQQVTLSCSPISGHRSVSWYQQTPGQGLQFLFEYFSETQRNKGNFPGRFSGRQFSNSRSEMNVSTLELGDSALYLCASSQDSPAGYTFGSGTRLTVV.

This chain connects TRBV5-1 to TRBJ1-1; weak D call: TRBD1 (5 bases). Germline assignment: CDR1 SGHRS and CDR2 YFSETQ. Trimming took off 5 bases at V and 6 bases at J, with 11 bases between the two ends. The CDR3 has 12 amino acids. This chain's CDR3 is CASRETGAEAFF. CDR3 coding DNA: TGCGCCAGCAGAGAAACGGGGGCTGAAGCTTTCTTT.

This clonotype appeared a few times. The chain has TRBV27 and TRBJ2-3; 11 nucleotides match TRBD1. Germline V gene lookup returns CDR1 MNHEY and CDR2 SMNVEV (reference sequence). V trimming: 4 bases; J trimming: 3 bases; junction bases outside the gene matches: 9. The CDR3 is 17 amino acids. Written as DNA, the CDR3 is TGTGCCAGCAGTTCCAGATGGGGACAGGGGGAAACAGATACGCAGTATTTT. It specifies CASSSRWGQGETDTQYF.

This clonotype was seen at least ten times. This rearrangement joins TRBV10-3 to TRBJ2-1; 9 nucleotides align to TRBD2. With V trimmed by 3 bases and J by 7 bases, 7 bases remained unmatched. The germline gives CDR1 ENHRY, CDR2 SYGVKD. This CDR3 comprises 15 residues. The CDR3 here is CAISEPAGLANEQFF. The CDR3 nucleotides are TGTGCCATCAGTGAACCCGCGGGACTAGCTAATGAGCAGTTCTTC.

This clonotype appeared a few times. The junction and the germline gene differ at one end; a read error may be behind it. The CDR3 spells CASSRQEPGTTGAFF. The CDR3, as DNA: TGCGCCAGCAGCCGACAAGAACCCGGGACAACTGGAGCTTTCTTT. This chain connects TRBV5-1 to TRBJ1-1; D may be TRBD1 (6 bases). Germline V gene sequence: CDR1 SGHRS, CDR2 YFSETQ. The CDR3 totals 15 residues.

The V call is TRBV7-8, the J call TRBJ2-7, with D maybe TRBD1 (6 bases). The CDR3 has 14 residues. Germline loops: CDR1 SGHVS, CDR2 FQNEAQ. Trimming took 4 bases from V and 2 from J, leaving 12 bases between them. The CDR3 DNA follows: TGTGCCAGCAGCTCCCAGGGGAGAACCTACGAGCAGTACTTC. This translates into CASSSQGRTYEQYF.

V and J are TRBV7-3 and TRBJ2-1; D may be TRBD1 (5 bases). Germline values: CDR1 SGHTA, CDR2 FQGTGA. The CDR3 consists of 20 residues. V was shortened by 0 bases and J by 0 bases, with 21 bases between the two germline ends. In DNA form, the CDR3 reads TGTGCCAGCAGCTTAACGGGGCGTTTTCCGAACCGGAGCTCCTACAATGAGCAGTTCTTC. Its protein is CASSLTGRFPNRSSYNEQFF.

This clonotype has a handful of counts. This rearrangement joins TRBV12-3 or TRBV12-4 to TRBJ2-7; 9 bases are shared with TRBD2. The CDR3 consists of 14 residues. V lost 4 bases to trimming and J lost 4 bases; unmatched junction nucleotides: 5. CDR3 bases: TGTGCCAGCAGTTGGGGCGGGAGGGTTTACGAGCAGTACTTC. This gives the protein CASSWGGRVYEQYF.

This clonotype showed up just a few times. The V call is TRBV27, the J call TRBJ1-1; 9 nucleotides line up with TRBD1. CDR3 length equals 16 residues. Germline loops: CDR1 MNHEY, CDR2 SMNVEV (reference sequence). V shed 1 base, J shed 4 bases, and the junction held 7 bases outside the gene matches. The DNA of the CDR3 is TGTGCCAGCAGTTTATTGTTAAGGGACAGGGCCACTGAAGCTTTCTTT. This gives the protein CASSLLLRDRATEAFF.

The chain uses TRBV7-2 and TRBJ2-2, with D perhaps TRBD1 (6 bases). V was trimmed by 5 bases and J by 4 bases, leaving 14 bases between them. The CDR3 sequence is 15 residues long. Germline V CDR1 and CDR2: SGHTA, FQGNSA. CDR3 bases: TGTGCCAGCAGCAACACCGGGACATTCACCGGGGAGCTGTTTTTT. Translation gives CASSNTGTFTGELFF.

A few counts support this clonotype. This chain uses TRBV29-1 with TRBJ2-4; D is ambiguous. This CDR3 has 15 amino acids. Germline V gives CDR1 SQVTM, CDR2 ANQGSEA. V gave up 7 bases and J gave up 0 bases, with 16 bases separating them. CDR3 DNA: TGCAGCGCCACCACAGCCTTTGGAGCCAAAAACATTCAGTACTTC. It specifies CSATTAFGAKNIQYF. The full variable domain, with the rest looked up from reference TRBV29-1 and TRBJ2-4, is SAVISQKPSRDICQRGTSLTIQCQVDSQVTMMFWYRQQPGQSLTLIATANQGSEATYESGFVIDKFPISRPNLTFSTLTVSNMSPEDSSIYLCSATTAFGAKNIQYFGAGTRLSVL.

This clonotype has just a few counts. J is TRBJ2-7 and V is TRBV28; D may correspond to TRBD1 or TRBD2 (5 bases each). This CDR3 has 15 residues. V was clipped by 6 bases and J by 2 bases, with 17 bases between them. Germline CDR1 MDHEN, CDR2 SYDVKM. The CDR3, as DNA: TGTGCCAGCAGGGGGGAAGGTGGTGTAACCTACGAGCAGTACTTC. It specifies CASRGEGGVTYEQYF. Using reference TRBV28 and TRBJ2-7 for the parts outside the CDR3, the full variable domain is DVKVTQSSRYLVKRTGEKVFLECVQDMDHENMFWYRQDPGLGLRLIYFSYDVKMKEKGDIPEGYSVSREKKERFSLILESASTNQTSMYLCASRGEGGVTYEQYFGPGTRLTVT.

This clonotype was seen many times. The CDR3 region is CASSEGPYNEQFF. CDR3 in DNA: TGTGCCAGCAGTGAAGGGCCCTACAATGAGCAGTTCTTC. The V call is TRBV27, the J call TRBJ2-1; D is ambiguous. This CDR3 region has 13 residues. The germline CDR1 and CDR2 sequences are MNHEY and SMNVEV (reference sequence). The V and J ends lost 5 bases and 2 bases respectively, with 7 bases between them.

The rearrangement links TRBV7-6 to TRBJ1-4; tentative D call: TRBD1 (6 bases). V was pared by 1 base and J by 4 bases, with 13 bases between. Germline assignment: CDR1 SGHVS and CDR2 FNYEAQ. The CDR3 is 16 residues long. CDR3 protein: CASSLVSGQLNEKLFF. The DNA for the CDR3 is TGTGCCAGCAGCTTAGTTTCCGGACAGCTTAATGAAAAACTGTTTTTT.

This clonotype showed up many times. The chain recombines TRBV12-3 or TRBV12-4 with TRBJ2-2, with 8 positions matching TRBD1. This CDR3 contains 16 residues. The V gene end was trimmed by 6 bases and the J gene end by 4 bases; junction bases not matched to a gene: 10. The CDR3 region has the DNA TGTGCCAGCAGATCCGACAGGGGCCAAGCCACCGGGGAGCTGTTTTTT. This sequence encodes CASRSDRGQATGELFF.